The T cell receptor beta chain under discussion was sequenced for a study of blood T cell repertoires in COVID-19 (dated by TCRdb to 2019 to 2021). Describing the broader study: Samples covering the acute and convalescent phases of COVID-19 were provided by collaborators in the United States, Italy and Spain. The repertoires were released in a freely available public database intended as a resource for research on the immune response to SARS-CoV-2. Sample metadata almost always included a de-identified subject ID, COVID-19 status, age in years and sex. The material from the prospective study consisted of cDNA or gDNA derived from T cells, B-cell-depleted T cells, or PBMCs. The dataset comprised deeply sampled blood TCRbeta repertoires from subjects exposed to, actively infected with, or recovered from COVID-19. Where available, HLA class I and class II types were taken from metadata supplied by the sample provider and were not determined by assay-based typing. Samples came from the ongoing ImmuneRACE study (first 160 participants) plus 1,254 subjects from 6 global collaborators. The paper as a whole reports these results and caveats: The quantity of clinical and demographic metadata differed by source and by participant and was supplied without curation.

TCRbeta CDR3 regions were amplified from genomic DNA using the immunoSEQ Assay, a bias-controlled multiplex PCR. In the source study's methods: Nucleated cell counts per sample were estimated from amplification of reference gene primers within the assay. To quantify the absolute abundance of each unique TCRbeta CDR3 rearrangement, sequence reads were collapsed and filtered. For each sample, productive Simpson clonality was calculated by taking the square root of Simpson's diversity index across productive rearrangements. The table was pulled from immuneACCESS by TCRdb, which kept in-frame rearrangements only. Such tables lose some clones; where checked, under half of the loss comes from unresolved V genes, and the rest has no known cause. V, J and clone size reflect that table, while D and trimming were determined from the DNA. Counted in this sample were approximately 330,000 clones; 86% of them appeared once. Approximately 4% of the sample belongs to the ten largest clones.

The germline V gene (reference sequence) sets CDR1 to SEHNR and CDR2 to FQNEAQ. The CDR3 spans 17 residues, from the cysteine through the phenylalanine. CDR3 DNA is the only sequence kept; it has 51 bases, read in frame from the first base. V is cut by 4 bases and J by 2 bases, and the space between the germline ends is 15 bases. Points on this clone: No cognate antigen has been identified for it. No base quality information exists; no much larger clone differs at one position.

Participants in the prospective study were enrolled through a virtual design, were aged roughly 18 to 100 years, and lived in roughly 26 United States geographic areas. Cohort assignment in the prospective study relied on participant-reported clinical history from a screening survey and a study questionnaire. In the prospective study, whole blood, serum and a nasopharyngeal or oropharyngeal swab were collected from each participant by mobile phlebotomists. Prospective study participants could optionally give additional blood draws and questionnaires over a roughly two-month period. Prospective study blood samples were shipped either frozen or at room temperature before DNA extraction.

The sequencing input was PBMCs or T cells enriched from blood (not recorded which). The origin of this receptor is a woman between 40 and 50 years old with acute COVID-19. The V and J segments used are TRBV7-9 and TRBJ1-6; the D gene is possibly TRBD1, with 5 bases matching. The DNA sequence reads TGTGCCAGCAGCTACTTTCAGGGTCTGACCTATAATTCACCCCTCCACTTT. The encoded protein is CASSYFQGLTYNSPLHF.